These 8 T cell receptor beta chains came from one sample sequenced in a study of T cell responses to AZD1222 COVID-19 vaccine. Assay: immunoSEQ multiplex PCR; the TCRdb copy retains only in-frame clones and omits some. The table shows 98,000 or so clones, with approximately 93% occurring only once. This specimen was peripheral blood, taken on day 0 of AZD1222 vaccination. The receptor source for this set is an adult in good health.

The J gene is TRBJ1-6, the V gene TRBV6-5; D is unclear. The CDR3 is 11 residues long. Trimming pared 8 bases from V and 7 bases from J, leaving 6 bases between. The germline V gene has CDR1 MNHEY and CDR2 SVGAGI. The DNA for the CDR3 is TGTGCCAGCCGGCGAAATTCACCCCTCCACTTT. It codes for CASRRNSPLHF.

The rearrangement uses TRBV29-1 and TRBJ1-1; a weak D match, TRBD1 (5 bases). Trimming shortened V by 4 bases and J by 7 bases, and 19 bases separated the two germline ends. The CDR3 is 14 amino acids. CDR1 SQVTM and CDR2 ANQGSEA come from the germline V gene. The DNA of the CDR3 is TGCAGCGTTGCTTTGGGGGTTAGTCCCGTTGAAGCTTTCTTT. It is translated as CSVALGVSPVEAFF.

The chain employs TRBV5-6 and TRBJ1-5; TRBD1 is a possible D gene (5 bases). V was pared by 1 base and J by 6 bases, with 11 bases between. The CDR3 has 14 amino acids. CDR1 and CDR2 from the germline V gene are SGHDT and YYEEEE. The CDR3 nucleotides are TGTGCCAGCAGCTTGTTGGGGGGGGGTCAGCCCCAGCATTTT. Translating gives CASSLLGGGQPQHF.

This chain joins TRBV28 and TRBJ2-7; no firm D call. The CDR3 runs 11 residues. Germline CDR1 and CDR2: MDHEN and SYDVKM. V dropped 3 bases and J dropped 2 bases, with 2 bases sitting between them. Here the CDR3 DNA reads TGTGCCAGCAGTTTTCCCTACGAGCAGTACTTC. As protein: CASSFPYEQYF.

The CDR3 loop reads CASSSVYGYTF. The CDR3 DNA reads TGTGCCAGCAGCTCCGTATATGGCTACACCTTC. The chain joins TRBV28 to TRBJ1-2; no clear D. This CDR3 has 11 amino acids. CDR1 and CDR2 (germline): MDHEN, SYDVKM. V lost 6 bases to trimming and J lost 5 bases, with 7 bases between them.

The CDR3 here is CASSLDSYNEQFF. The DNA for the CDR3 is TGTGCCAGCAGCTTAGATTCCTACAATGAGCAGTTCTTC. The chain employs TRBV7-3 and TRBJ2-1, with D uncertain. The V gene lost 2 bases and the J gene lost 1 base, with 3 bases spanning the gap. The CDR3 has 13 amino acids. Germline values: CDR1 SGHTA, CDR2 FQGTGA. Together with reference TRBV7-3 and TRBJ2-1, the CDR3 gives the full variable domain: GAGVSQTPSNKVTEKGKYVELRCDPISGHTALYWYRQSLGQGPEFLIYFQGTGAADDSGLPNDRFFAVRPEGSVSTLKIQRTERGDSAVYLCASSLDSYNEQFFGPGTRLTVL.

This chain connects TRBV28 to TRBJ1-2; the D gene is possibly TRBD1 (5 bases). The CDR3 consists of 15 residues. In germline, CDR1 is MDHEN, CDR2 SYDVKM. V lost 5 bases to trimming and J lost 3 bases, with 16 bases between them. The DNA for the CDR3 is TGTGCCAGCAGTCTCTTGGGACTACGGGACTATGGCTACACCTTC. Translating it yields CASSLLGLRDYGYTF.

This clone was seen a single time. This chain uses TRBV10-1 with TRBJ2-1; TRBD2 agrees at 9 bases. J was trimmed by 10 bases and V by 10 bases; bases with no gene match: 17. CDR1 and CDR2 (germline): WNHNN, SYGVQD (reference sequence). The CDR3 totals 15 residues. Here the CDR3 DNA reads TGCGCCACTCCGGCCACGCTAGCGGGACATATGGAGCAGTTCTTC. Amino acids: CATPATLAGHMEQFF.